Listed here is a single T cell receptor (beta chain). Distinct nucleotide sequences in the sample also encode this CDR3. The method was immunoSEQ multiplex PCR; TCRdb's version includes in-frame clones alone and lacks a portion of them. The table shows about 32,000 clones, with over 90% occurring only once. Samples derive from patients with active juvenile idiopathic arthritis. Germline CDR1 GTSNPN, CDR2 SVGIG (reference sequence). With V trimmed by 2 bases and J by 10 bases, 15 bases remained unmatched. This CDR3 has 16 residues. The data derive from a study of circulating and synovial CD4+ cells in juvenile arthritis.

The TCR comes from a human donor with juvenile idiopathic arthritis. Sequencing was performed on CD4+ T cells from blood. The chain uses TRBV30 and TRBJ2-1; 9 bases fit TRBD2. The CDR3 nucleotides read TGTGCCTGGAGTTCACCGGGGTTAGCGGGAGCCCAGGAGCAGTTCTTC. It encodes CAWSSPGLAGAQEQFF.